This entry is about one T cell receptor (beta chain). Its antigen is unknown. Per-nucleotide qualities are absent, and no much larger clonotype sits a single base away. These data come from a study of CD8 T cells in ankylosing spondylitis (dated by TCRdb to 2016 to 2017). The study in broad terms: The study set out to find disease-linked TCR variants by profiling T cell receptor beta repertoires in ankylosing spondylitis patients and healthy donors. The full study cohort comprised 20 to 30 ankylosing spondylitis patients and 85 to 120 healthy donors. Peripheral blood was sampled, and synovial fluid was additionally collected from ankylosing spondylitis patients.

General findings and caveats noted by the study authors: Some motif variants had previously been reported in the synovial fluid and blood of reactive arthritis patients, which suggests shared mechanisms of disease initiation. According to the report, matched synovial fluid samples from ankylosing spondylitis patients were significantly enriched for the disease-linked clones. In peripheral blood, the disease-linked clones were found at relatively low frequencies and had a CD8+ phenotype. Blood from ankylosing spondylitis patients appeared to be characterized by a TCR beta motif composed of eight or nine highly homologous amino acid variants.

Including cysteine and phenylalanine, the CDR3 has 11 amino acids. Of all the DNA, just the CDR3 is kept, 33 bases in frame from base 1. The V end loses 5 bases and the J end loses 7 bases, and a stretch of 9 bases separates them. CDR1 MNHEY and CDR2 SMNVEV were looked up in the germline V gene (reference sequence). Instrument on record: Illumina HiSeq 2500. Quantitative 5'-RACE with molecular barcodes was the method used to prepare the TCR beta libraries. The paper's data handling went like this. To identify disease-linked TCR variants, a new computational method was used, one built on a probabilistic model of VDJ rearrangement. TCRdb reran the public reads through fastp at Q25 and MiXCR, keeping productive beta chains. Merged by CDR3 protein, the rows form single entries marked with the most common genes and DNA. These V and J calls rely on TCRdb rather than the paper's analysis. This sample has approximately 140,000 distinct CDR3 sequences in its table, and over 15% of those were observed once. In total, the top ten clones hold roughly 30% of the sample.

This receptor was obtained from a male donor with ankylosing spondylitis. The V gene is TRBV27 and the J gene is TRBJ2-7, with the D gene call left open. Sequenced: blood, either unsorted or a sorted T cell fraction (not recorded which). In nucleotides, the sequence is TGTGCCAGCAGTGACGCCCGGGAGCAGTACTTC. Its translation is CASSDAREQYF.